The 4 T cell receptor beta chains reported below all come from one sample, sequenced in a study of naive and memory T cell subsets. Treatment noted: skin biopsy from PPD injection site in Mantoux-positive individual. TCR cDNA received a 3' ligated oligonucleotide that carried a UMI. The SP2 primer and nested alpha and beta constant region primers amplified ligated cDNA in four rounds. MiXCR, applied by TCRdb to the UMI-ligation and nested PCR reads, yields one record per CDR3 protein. This table has some 21,000 distinct CDR3 sequences, roughly 6% appearing once. This specimen was skin, taken from a tuberculin skin test site. The receptors stem from an adult in good health.

This clonotype was seen at least ten times. The V and J genes are TRBV7-9 and TRBJ2-7, with D tentatively TRBD1 (5 bases). V was trimmed by 1 base and J by 2 bases, leaving 15 bases between them. The CDR3 is 16 residues long. The germline gives CDR1 SEHNR, CDR2 FQNEAQ (reference sequence). The CDR3 here is CASSLVRKGIPYEQYF. In DNA, the CDR3 is TGTGCCAGCAGCTTAGTAAGGAAGGGGATCCCCTACGAGCAGTACTTC.

This clonotype was counted at least ten times. V is TRBV28 and J is TRBJ2-7; 7 positions agree with TRBD2. The V gene end was trimmed by 6 bases and the J gene end by 4 bases; junction bases not matched to a gene: 21. Germline values: CDR1 MDHEN, CDR2 SYDVKM. CDR3 length: 18 amino acids. CDR3 nucleotide sequence: TGTGCCAGCAGGACTGACGCTGTGGGGGGGACTCGAACTTACGAGCAGTACTTC. It encodes CASRTDAVGGTRTYEQYF.

This clonotype was recorded a few times. A clone one base away is much larger, so this may be a read error. This chain links TRBV2 with TRBJ1-1; TRBD1 agrees at 7 bases. Unmatched junction bases numbered 1, after V lost 3 bases and J lost 0 bases. CDR1 is SNHLY, CDR2 FYNNEI, per germline. The CDR3 has 14 amino acids. The chain's CDR3 is CASSDTGVNTEAFF. The CDR3 DNA reads TGTGCCAGCAGTGATACAGGGGTGAACACTGAAGCTTTCTTT.

This clonotype was seen ten or more times. The genes are TRBV28 and TRBJ2-1; 9 bases map to TRBD2. Germline V gives CDR1 MDHEN, CDR2 SYDVKM. This CDR3 spans 18 amino acids. The trim removed 6 bases at V and 0 bases at J, leaving 12 bases unmatched. The CDR3 region is CASRGWREGLRSYNEQFF. CDR3 bases: TGTGCCAGCAGGGGGTGGCGGGAGGGCCTTCGCTCCTACAATGAGCAGTTCTTC.